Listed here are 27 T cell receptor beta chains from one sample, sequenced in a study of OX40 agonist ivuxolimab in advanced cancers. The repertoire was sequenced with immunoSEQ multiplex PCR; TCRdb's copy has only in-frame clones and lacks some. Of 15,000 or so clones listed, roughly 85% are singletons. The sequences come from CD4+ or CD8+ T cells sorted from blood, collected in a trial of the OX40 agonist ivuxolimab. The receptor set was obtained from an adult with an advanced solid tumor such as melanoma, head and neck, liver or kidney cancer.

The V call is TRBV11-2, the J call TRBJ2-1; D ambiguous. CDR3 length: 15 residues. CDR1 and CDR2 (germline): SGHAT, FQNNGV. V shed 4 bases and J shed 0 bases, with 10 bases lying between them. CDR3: CASSSGFSSYNEQFF. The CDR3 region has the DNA TGTGCCAGCAGCTCGGGTTTTAGCTCCTACAATGAGCAGTTCTTC.

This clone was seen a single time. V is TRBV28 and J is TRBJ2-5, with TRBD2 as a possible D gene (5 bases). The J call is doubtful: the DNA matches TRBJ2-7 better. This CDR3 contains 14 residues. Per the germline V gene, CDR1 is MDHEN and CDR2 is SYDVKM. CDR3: CASSFYSGSYEQYF. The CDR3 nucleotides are TGTGCCAGCAGTTTTTACAGCGGCTCCTACGAGCAGTACTTC.

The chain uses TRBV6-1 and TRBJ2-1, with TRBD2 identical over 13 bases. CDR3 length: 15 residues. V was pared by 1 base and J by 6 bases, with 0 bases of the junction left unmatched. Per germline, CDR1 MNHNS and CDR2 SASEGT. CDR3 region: CASSEGTSGSNEQFF. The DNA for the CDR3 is TGTGCCAGCAGTGAAGGGACTAGCGGGAGCAATGAGCAGTTCTTC.

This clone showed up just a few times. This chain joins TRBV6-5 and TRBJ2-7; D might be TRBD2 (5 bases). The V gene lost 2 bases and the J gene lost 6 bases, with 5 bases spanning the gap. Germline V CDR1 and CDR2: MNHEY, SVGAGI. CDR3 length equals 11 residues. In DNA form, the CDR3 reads TGTGCCAGCAGTTACGCGGGCGAGCAGTACTTC. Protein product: CASSYAGEQYF.

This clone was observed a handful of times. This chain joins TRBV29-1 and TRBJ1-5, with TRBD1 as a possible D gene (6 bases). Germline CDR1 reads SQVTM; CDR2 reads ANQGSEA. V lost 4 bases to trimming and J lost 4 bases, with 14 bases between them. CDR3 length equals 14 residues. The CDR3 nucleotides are TGCAGCGTTGGAGAAGGACAGCTGAATCAGCCCCAGCATTTT. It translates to CSVGEGQLNQPQHF.

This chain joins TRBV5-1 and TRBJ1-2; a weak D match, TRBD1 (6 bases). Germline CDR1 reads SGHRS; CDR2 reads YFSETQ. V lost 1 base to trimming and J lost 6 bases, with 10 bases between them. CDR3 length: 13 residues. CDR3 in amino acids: CASSLTGRDGYTF. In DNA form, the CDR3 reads TGCGCCAGCAGCTTGACAGGGAGGGATGGCTACACCTTC.

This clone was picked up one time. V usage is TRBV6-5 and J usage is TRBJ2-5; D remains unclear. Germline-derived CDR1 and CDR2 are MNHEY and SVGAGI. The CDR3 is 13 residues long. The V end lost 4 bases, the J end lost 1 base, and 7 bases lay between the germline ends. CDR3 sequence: CASSSTLQETQYF. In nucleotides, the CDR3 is TGTGCCAGCAGTTCGACCCTCCAAGAGACCCAGTACTTC.

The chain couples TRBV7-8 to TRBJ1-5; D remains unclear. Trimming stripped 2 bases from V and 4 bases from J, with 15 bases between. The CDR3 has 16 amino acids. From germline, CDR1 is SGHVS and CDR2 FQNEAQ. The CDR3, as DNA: TGTGCCAGCAGCTTATGGCGAGCCGCCGGTAATCAGCCCCAGCATTTT. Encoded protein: CASSLWRAAGNQPQHF.

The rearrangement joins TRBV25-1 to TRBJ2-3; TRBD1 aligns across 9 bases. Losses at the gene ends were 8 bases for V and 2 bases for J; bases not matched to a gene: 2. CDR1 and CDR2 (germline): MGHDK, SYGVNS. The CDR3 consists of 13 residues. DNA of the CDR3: TGTGCCAGCGGGACAGGGTTCACAGATACGCAGTATTTT. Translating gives CASGTGFTDTQYF.

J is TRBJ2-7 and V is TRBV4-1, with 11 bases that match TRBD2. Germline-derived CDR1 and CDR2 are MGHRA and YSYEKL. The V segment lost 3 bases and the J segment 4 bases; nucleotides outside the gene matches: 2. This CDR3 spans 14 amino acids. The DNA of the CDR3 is TGCGCCAGCAGCCATAGCGGGGGGGGATACGAGCAGTACTTC. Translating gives CASSHSGGGYEQYF.

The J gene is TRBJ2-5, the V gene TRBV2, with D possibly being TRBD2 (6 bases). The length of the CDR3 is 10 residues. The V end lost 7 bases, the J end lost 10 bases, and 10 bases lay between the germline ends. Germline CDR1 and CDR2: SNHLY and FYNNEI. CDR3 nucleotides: TGTGCCAGCAAGAGAGCGGGCCAGTACTTC. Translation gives CASKRAGQYF.

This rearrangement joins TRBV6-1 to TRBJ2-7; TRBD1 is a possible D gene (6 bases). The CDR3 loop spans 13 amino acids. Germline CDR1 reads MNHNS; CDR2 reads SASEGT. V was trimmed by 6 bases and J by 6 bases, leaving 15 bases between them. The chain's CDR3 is CASSPRQAGEQYF. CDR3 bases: TGTGCCAGCAGCCCTCGACAGGCGGGCGAGCAGTACTTC.

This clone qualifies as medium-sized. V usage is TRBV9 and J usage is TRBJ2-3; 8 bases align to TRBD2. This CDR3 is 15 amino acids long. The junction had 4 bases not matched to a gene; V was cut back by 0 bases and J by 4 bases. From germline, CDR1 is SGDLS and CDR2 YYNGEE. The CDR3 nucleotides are TGTGCCAGCAGCGTAGGCCAGCGGGAGCCAGATACGCAGTATTTT. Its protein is CASSVGQREPDTQYF.

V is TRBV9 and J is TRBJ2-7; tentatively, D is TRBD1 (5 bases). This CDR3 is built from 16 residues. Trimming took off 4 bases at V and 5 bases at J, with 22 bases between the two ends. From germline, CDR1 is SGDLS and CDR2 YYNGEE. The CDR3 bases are TGTGCCAGCAGCCTAGGAGACAGTGGGGTGCGCGACGAGCAGTACTTC. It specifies CASSLGDSGVRDEQYF.

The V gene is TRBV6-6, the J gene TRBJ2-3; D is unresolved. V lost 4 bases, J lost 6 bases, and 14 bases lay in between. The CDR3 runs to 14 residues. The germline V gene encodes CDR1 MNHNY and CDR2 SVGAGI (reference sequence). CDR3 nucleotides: TGTGCCAGCAGTTCGAGTACCGGGTTCGATACGCAGTATTTT. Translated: CASSSSTGFDTQYF.

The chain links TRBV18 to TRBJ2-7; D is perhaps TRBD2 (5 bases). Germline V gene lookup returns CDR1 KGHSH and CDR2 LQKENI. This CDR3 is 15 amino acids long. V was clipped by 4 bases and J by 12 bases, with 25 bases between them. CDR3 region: CASSREVGGEIKRYF. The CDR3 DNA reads TGTGCCAGCTCACGAGAGGTCGGAGGCGAAATAAAAAGGTACTTC.

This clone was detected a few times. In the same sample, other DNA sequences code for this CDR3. The CDR3 loop reads CASSYAESYEQYF. The CDR3 DNA is TGTGCCAGCAGTTACGCAGAGAGTTACGAGCAGTACTTC. V and J are TRBV6-6 and TRBJ2-7; D call uncertain. CDR3 length equals 13 residues. Germline values: CDR1 MNHNY, CDR2 SVGAGI (reference sequence). With 2 bases removed from V and 4 bases from J, the gap between germline ends came to 9 bases.

In nucleotides, the CDR3 is TGTGCCAGCAGTATTGGGACTAGCGGGAGGAGAAATGAGCAGTTCTTC. Translation gives CASSIGTSGRRNEQFF. The V call is TRBV27, the J call TRBJ2-1; TRBD2 agrees at 15 bases. The CDR3 totals 16 residues. Germline-derived CDR1 and CDR2 are MNHEY and SMNVEV (reference sequence). The V and J ends lost 5 bases and 7 bases, in that order; junction bases with no gene match: 6.

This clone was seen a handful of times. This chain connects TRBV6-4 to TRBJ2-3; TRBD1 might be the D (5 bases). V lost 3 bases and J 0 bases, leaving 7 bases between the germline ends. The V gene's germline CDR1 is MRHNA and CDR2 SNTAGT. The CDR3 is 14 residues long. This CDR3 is CASSETGSTDTQYF. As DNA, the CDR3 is TGTGCCAGCAGTGAAACAGGTAGCACAGATACGCAGTATTTT.

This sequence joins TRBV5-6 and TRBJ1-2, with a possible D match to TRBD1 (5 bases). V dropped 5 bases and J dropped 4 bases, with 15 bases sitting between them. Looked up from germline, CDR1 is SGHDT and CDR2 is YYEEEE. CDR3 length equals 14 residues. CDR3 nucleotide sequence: TGTGCCAGCAGAGTGACAGCGCACGCCTATGGCTACACCTTC. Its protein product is CASRVTAHAYGYTF.

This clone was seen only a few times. The CDR3 loop is CASSENSGSSYEQYF. CDR3 in DNA: TGTGCCAGCAGTGAAAATAGCGGTAGCTCCTACGAGCAGTACTTC. V usage is TRBV6-1 and J usage is TRBJ2-7, with D possibly matching TRBD2 (6 bases). The CDR3 extends over 15 amino acids. The germline gives CDR1 MNHNS, CDR2 SASEGT. V lost 2 bases, J lost 0 bases, and 11 bases lay in between.

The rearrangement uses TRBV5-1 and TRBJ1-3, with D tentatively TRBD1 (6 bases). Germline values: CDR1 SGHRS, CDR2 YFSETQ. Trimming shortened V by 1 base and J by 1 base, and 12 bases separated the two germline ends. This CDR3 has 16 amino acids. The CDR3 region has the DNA TGCGCCAGCAGCTTGACGGGGGCGGAATCTGGAAACACCATATATTTT. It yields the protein CASSLTGAESGNTIYF.

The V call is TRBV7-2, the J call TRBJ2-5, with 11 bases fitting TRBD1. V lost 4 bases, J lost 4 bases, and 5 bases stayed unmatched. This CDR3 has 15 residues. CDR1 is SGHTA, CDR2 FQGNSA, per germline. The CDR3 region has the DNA TGTGCCAGCAGCTGGGACAGGGGGAGTAGAGAGACCCAGTACTTC. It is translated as CASSWDRGSRETQYF. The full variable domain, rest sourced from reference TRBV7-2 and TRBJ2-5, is GAGVSQSPSNKVTEKGKDVELRCDPISGHTALYWYRQSLGQGLEFLIYFQGNSAPDKSGLPSDRFSAERTGGSVSTLTIQRTQQEDSAVYLCASSWDRGSRETQYFGPGTRLLVL.

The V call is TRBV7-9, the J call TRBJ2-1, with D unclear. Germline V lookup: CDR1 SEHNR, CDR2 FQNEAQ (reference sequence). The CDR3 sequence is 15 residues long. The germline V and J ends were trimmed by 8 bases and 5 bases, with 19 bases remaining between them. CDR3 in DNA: TGTGCCAGCGGCTGGGGTGGTAGCAGTGACAATGAGCAGTTCTTC. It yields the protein CASGWGGSSDNEQFF.

DNA for the CDR3: TGTGCCAGCAGCTTAATGGTTGGAGGGGCGTTCTATGGCTACACCTTC. Its protein is CASSLMVGGAFYGYTF. V is TRBV7-9 and J is TRBJ1-2; D perhaps matches TRBD1 (5 bases). There are 16 residues in the CDR3. Germline V gene data show CDR1 as SEHNR and CDR2 as FQNEAQ (reference sequence). V was pared by 2 bases and J by 4 bases, with 17 bases between.

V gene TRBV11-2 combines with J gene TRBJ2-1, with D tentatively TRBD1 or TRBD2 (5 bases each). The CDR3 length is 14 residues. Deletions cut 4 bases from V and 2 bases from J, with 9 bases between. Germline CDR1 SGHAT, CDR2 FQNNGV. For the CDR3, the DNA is TGTGCCAGCAGCTCCTGGGACGCCTACAATGAGCAGTTCTTC. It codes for CASSSWDAYNEQFF.

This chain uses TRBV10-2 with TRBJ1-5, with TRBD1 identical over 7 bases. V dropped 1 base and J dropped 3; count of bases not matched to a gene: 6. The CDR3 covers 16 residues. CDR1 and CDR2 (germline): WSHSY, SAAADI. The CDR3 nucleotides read TGCGCCAGCAGTGAGTGGCGAGGGGGCGACAATCAGCCCCAGCATTTT. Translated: CASSEWRGGDNQPQHF.